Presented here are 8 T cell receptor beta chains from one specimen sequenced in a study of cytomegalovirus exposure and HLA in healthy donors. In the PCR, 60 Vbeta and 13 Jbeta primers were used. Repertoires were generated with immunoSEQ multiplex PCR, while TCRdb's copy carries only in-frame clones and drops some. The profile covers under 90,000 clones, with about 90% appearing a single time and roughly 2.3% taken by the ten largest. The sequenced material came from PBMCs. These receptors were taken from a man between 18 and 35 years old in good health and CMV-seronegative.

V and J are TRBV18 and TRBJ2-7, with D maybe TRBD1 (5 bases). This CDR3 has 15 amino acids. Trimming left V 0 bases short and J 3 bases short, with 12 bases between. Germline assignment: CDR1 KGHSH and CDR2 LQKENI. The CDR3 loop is CASSPPNRPGYEQYF. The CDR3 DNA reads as TGTGCCAGCTCACCACCGAACAGGCCAGGCTACGAGCAGTACTTC.

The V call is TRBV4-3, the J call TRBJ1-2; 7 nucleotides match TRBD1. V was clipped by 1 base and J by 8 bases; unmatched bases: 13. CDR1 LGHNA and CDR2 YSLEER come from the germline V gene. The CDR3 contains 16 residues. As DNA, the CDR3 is TGCGCCAGCAGCCAAGGGGTAAGACAGGGATTTCACGGCTACACCTTC. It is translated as CASSQGVRQGFHGYTF.

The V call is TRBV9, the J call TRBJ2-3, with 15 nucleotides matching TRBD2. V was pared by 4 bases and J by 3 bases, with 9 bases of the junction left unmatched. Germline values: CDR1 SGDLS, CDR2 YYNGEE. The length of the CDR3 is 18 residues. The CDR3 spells CASSYGLAGGKGTDTQYF. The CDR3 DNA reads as TGTGCCAGCAGCTACGGACTAGCGGGAGGGAAGGGGACAGATACGCAGTATTTT. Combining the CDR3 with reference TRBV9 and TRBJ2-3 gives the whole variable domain DSGVTQTPKHLITATGQRVTLRCSPRSGDLSVYWYQQSLDQGLQFLIQYYNGEERAKGNILERFSAQQFPDLHSELNLSSLELGDSALYFCASSYGLAGGKGTDTQYFGPGTRLTVL.

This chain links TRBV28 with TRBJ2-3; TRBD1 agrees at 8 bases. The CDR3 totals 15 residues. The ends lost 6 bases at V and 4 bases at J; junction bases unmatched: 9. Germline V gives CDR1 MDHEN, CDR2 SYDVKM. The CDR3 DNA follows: TGTGCCAGCAGCGAACCCAGGGGGCGCGCAGATACGCAGTATTTT. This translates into CASSEPRGRADTQYF.

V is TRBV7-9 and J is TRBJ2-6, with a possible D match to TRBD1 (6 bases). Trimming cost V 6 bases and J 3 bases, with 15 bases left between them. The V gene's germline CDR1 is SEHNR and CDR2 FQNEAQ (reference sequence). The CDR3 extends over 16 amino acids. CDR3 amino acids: CASRPRGGGGANVLTF. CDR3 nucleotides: TGTGCCAGCAGGCCCAGAGGGGGTGGTGGGGCCAACGTCCTGACTTTC.

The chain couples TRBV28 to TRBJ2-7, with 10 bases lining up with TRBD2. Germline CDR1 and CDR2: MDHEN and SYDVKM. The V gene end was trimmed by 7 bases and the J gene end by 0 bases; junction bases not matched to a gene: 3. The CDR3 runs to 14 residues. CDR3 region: CASTRTSGSYEQYF. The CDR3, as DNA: TGTGCCAGCACACGGACTAGCGGCTCCTACGAGCAGTACTTC.

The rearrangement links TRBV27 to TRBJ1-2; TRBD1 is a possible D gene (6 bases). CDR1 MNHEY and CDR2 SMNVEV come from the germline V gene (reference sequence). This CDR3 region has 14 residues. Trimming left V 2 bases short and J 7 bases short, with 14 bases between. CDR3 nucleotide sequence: TGTGCCAGCAGTTTACGGGTCGCAGGGGCTGGCTACACCTTC. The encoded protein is CASSLRVAGAGYTF.

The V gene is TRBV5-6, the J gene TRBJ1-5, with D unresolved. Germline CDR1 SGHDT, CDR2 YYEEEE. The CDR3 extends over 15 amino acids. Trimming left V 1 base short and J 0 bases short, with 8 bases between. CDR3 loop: CASSLWSHSNQPQHF. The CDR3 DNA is TGTGCCAGCAGCTTGTGGAGTCATAGCAATCAGCCCCAGCATTTT.